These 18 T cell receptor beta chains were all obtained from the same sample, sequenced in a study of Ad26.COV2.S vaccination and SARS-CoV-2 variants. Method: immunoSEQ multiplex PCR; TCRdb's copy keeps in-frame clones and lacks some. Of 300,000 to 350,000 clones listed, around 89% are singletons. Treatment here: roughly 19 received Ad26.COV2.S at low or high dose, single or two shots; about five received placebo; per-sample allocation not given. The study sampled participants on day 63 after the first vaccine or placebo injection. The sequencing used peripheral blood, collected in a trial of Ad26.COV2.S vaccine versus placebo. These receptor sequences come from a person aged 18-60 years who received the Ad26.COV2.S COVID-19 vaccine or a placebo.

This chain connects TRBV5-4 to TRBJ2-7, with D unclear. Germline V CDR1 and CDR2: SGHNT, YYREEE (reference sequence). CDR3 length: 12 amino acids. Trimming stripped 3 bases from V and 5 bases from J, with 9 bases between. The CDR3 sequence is CASSSEWDEQYF. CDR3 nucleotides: TGTGCCAGCAGCTCAGAGTGGGACGAGCAGTACTTC.

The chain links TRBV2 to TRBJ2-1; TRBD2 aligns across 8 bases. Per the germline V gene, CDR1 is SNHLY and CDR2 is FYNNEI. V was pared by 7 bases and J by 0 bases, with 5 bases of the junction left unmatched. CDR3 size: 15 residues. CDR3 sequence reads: CASKGSGSSYNEQFF. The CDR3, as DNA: TGTGCCAGCAAGGGGAGCGGGAGCTCCTACAATGAGCAGTTCTTC.

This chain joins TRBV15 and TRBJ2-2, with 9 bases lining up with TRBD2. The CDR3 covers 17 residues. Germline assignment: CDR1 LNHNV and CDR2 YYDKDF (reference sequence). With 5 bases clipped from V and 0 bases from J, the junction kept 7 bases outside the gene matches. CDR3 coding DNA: TGTGCCACCAGCGGAGGACTAGCGCTTGCGAACACCGGGGAGCTGTTTTTT. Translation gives CATSGGLALANTGELFF. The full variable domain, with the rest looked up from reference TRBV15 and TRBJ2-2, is DAMVIQNPRYQVTQFGKPVTLSCSQTLNHNVMYWYQQKSSQAPKLLFHYYDKDFNNEADTPDNFQSRRPNTSFCFLDIRSPGLGDTAMYLCATSGGLALANTGELFFGEGSRLTVL.

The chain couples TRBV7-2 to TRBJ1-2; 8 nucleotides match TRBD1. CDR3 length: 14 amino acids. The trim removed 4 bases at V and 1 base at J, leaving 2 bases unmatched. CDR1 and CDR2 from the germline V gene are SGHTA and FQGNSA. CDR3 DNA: TGTGCCAGCAGCTCGGACAGGGTTAACTATGGCTACACCTTC. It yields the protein CASSSDRVNYGYTF.

The DNA of the CDR3 is TGCAGCGTCTCAGGGACTAGCGGCGTGTTTGAGCAGTTCTTC. Amino acids: CSVSGTSGVFEQFF. This chain joins TRBV29-1 and TRBJ2-1; TRBD2 matches 11 bases. This CDR3 has 14 amino acids. Germline V gene sequence: CDR1 SQVTM, CDR2 ANQGSEA. V lost 6 bases and J lost 9; bases outside the gene matches: 10.

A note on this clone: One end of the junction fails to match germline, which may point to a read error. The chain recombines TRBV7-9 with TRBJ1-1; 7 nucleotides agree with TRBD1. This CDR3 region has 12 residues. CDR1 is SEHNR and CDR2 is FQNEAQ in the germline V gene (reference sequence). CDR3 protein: CASSLWDSGLNF. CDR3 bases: TGTGCCAGCAGCTTATGGGACAGCGGCCTGAACTTT.

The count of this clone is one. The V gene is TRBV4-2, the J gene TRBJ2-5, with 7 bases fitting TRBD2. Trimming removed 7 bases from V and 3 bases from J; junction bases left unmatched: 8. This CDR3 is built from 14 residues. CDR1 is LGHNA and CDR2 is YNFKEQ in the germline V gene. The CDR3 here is CASNLASGEETQYF. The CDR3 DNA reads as TGTGCCAGCAATCTGGCTAGCGGTGAAGAGACCCAGTACTTC.

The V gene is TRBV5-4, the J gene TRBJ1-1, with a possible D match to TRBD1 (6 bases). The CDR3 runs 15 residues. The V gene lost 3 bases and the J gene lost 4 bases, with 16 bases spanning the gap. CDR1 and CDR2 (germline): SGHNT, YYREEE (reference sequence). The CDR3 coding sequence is TGTGCCAGCAGCTCTTGGGGCGGGGGCGGCACTGAAGCTTTCTTT. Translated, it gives CASSSWGGGGTEAFF.

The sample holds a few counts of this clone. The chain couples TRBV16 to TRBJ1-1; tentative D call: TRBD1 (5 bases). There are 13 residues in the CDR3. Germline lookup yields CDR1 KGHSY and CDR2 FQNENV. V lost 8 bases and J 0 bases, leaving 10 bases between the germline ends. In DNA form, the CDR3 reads TGTGCCAGCGGGGCAGGGTTGAACACTGAAGCTTTCTTT. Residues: CASGAGLNTEAFF.

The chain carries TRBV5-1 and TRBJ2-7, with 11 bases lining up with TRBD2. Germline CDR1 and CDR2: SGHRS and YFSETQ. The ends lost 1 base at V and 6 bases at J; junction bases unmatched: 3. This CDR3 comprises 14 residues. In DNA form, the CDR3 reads TGCGCCAGCAGCTTGACTAGCGGGAGATCCGAGCAGTACTTC. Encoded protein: CASSLTSGRSEQYF.

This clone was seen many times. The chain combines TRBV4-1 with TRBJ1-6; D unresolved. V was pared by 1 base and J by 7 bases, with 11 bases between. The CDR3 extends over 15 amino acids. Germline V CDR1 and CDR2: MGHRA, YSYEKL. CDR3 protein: CASSQVFEMNSPLHF. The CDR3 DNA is TGCGCCAGCAGCCAAGTCTTTGAAATGAATTCACCCCTCCACTTT.

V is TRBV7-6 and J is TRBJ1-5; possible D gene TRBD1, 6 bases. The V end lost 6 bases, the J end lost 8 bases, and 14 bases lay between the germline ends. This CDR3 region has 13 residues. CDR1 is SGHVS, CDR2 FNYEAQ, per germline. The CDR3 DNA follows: TGTGCCAGCAGTACAGGGCCCAGCGAGCCCCAGCATTTT. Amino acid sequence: CASSTGPSEPQHF.

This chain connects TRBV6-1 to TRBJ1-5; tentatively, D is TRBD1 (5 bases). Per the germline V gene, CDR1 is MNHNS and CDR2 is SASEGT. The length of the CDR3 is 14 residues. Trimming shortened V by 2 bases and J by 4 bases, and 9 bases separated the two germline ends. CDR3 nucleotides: TGTGCCAGCAGTGAATGGGGGGGAAATCAGCCCCAGCATTTT. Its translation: CASSEWGGNQPQHF.

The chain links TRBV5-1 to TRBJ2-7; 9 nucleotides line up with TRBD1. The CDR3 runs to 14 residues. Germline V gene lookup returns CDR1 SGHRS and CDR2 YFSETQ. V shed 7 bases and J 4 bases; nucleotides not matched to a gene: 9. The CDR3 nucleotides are TGCGCCAGCCGCAGACAGGGGGAATTTTACGAGCAGTACTTC. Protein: CASRRQGEFYEQYF.

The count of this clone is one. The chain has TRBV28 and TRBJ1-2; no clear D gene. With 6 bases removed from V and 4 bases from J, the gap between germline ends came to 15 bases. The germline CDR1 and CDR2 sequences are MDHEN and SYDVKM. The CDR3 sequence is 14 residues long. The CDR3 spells CASSPKVSIYGYTF. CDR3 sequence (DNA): TGTGCCAGCAGCCCCAAAGTTTCTATCTATGGCTACACCTTC.

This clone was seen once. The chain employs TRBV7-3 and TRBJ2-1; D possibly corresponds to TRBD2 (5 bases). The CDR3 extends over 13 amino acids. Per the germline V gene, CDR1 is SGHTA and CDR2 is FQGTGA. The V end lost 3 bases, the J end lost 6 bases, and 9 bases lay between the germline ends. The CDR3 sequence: CASSFSSGNEQFF. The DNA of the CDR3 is TGTGCCAGCAGCTTCTCGAGCGGCAATGAGCAGTTCTTC.

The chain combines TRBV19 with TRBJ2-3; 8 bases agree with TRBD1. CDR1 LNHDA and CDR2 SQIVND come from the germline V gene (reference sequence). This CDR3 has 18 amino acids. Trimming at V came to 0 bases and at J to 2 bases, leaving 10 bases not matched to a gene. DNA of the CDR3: TGTGCCAGTAGTATAGACCTTCTGGGGACAGGTTTCACAGATACGCAGTATTTT. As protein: CASSIDLLGTGFTDTQYF.

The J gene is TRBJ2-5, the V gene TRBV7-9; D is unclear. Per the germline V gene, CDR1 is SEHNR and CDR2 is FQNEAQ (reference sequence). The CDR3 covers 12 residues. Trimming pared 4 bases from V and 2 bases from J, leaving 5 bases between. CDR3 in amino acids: CASSSYQETQYF. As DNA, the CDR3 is TGTGCCAGCAGCTCGTATCAAGAGACCCAGTACTTC.